Below are 25 T cell receptor beta chains sequenced from a single sample in a study of Tregs in tolerant kidney transplant recipients (dated by TCRdb to between 2018 and 2020). Library prep was done by the immunoSEQ multiplex PCR assay. In its TCRdb copy, this immuneACCESS table keeps in-frame sequences only and misses some clones. Where compared with another copy, unresolved V genes explain less than half of these, and the others have no known cause. Present in this sample are around 70,000 clones, roughly 92% of which were seen just once. The top ten clonotypes cover around 9.9% of the sample. The time point label, as the study defines it: blood sample drawn before combined kidney and bone marrow transplant. Sequences were derived from CD8+ T cells from blood, sampled before the transplant. The receptors were gathered from a human donor who received a combined kidney and bone marrow transplant.

The chain has TRBV6-5 and TRBJ1-1; D is unresolved. Germline CDR1 MNHEY, CDR2 SVGAGI. CDR3 length: 13 residues. V lost 0 bases, J lost 7 bases, and 9 bases lay in between. The CDR3 DNA is TGTGCCAGCAGTTACTCTGGCAGGAATGAAGCTTTCTTT. This encodes CASSYSGRNEAFF.

This chain links TRBV5-4 with TRBJ2-3; 7 bases agree with TRBD2. Germline V gives CDR1 SGHNT, CDR2 YYREEE (reference sequence). Trimming took 0 bases from V and 2 from J; bases not matched to a gene: 9. This CDR3 is 17 amino acids long. CDR3 residues: CASSLGYPAGTTDTQYF. The CDR3 DNA sequence: TGTGCCAGCAGCTTGGGGTACCCAGCGGGGACCACAGATACGCAGTATTTT.

The chain has TRBV7-3 and TRBJ2-5; TRBD2 is a possible D gene (6 bases). CDR1 is SGHTA, CDR2 FQGTGA, per germline. With 4 bases removed from V and 1 base from J, the gap between germline ends came to 16 bases. This CDR3 has 16 residues. CDR3 sequence (DNA): TGTGCCAGCAGCTCGGGGGTAGCGGCCTTCCAAGAGACCCAGTACTTC. Amino acids: CASSSGVAAFQETQYF. Variable domain in full (rest from reference TRBV7-3 and TRBJ2-5): GAGVSQTPSNKVTEKGKYVELRCDPISGHTALYWYRQSLGQGPEFLIYFQGTGAADDSGLPNDRFFAVRPEGSVSTLKIQRTERGDSAVYLCASSSGVAAFQETQYFGPGTRLLVL.

The chain couples TRBV14 to TRBJ1-2; a possible D gene is TRBD1 (6 bases). The CDR3 consists of 15 residues. Per the germline V gene, CDR1 is SGHDN and CDR2 is FVKESK. Trimming took off 4 bases at V and 1 base at J, with 13 bases between the two ends. CDR3 sequence: CASSPSRGHNYGYTF. CDR3 bases: TGTGCCAGCAGCCCGAGCAGGGGACATAACTATGGCTACACCTTC.

The chain joins TRBV6-1 to TRBJ2-3; 11 positions match TRBD2. There are 18 residues in the CDR3. J gave up 5 bases and V 1 base, and 11 bases lay outside the gene matches. Looked up from germline, CDR1 is MNHNS and CDR2 is SASEGT. The CDR3 region has the DNA TGTGCCAGCAGTGAAGTCGCCGGGACTAGCGGATTAGGAGATACGCAGTATTTT. Translating gives CASSEVAGTSGLGDTQYF.

A word on this clone: This CDR3 is also generated by other DNA sequences in the sample. This CDR3 reads CASSIRGGNTEAFF. For the CDR3, the DNA is TGTGCCAGTAGTATCCGCGGGGGGAACACTGAAGCTTTCTTT. V is TRBV19 and J is TRBJ1-1, with TRBD1 as a possible D gene (5 bases). V was clipped by 3 bases and J by 1 base, with 9 bases between them. The germline V gene has CDR1 LNHDA and CDR2 SQIVND (reference sequence). The CDR3 is 14 residues long.

V usage is TRBV6-5 and J usage is TRBJ2-1; D might be TRBD2 (7 bases). This CDR3 is 12 amino acids long. Germline CDR1 MNHEY, CDR2 SVGAGI. Here the CDR3 reads CLPGGGLNEQFF. The CDR3, as DNA: TGTCTCCCGGGCGGGGGCCTAAATGAGCAGTTCTTC.

This clone was seen only once. The chain has TRBV4-1 and TRBJ1-1; D not resolved. The length of the CDR3 is 14 residues. Germline V gene lookup returns CDR1 MGHRA and CDR2 YSYEKL. The ends were cut back, 4 bases at V and 1 base at J, with 10 bases in the middle. CDR3 amino acids: CASSPRFENTEAFF. CDR3 nucleotide sequence: TGCGCCAGCAGCCCCAGATTCGAGAACACTGAAGCTTTCTTT.

This sequence joins TRBV19 and TRBJ2-1, with 7 bases that match TRBD1. J gave up 3 bases and V 5 bases, and 4 bases lay outside the gene matches. The CDR3 consists of 14 residues. Germline V gene sequence: CDR1 LNHDA, CDR2 SQIVND (reference sequence). CDR3 nucleotides: TGTGCCAGTAGTCCCTGGACAGGCTACAATGAGCAGTTCTTC. It is translated as CASSPWTGYNEQFF.

The chain links TRBV27 to TRBJ1-2; D call uncertain. CDR1 MNHEY and CDR2 SMNVEV come from the germline V gene (reference sequence). The V end was cut by 9 bases, the J end by 4 bases, with 18 bases between. This CDR3 has 14 residues. For the CDR3, the DNA is TGTGCCAGTAAAATAAGTGGGCGGGGCTATGGCTACACCTTC. It encodes CASKISGRGYGYTF.

Only one count was recorded for this clone. This chain links TRBV7-9 with TRBJ2-7; TRBD2 might be the D (6 bases). The CDR3 runs to 15 residues. Germline V CDR1 and CDR2: SEHNR, FQNEAQ (reference sequence). V was shortened by 0 bases and J by 2 bases, with 11 bases between the two germline ends. CDR3: CASSLAEPGAYEQYF. In nucleotides, the CDR3 is TGTGCCAGCAGCTTAGCCGAACCGGGAGCCTACGAGCAGTACTTC.

The V and J genes are TRBV7-8 and TRBJ2-7, with D tentatively TRBD1 (5 bases). V dropped 7 bases and J dropped 5 bases, with 18 bases sitting between them. The CDR3 has 14 residues. Per the germline V gene, CDR1 is SGHVS and CDR2 is FQNEAQ. The CDR3 nucleotides are TGTGCCAGCACCTCAGCCCCAGGGCGAGACGAGCAGTACTTC. Protein: CASTSAPGRDEQYF.

The chain has TRBV7-9 and TRBJ2-1; TRBD2 matches at 7 bases. After removal of 6 bases from V and 0 bases from J, the junction contained 5 bases not matched to a gene. In germline, CDR1 is SEHNR, CDR2 FQNEAQ (reference sequence). The CDR3 covers 15 residues. In DNA form, the CDR3 reads TGTGCCAGCAGTCTCAGCGGGAACTCCTACAATGAGCAGTTCTTC. Translating it yields CASSLSGNSYNEQFF.

The CDR3 DNA is TGTGCCAGCAGCCCGCCGGACAGGGACGAGCAGTACTTC. As protein: CASSPPDRDEQYF. The rearrangement joins TRBV5-4 to TRBJ2-5; 8 bases align to TRBD1. The J call may be wrong; the DNA end is better matched by TRBJ2-7. The germline gives CDR1 SGHNT, CDR2 YYREEE (reference sequence). CDR3 size: 13 residues.

The DNA for the CDR3 is TGTGCCAGCAGTGAAGACGGGATTCCCTACGAGCAGTACTTC. Protein sequence: CASSEDGIPYEQYF. This rearrangement joins TRBV2 to TRBJ2-7; D possibly corresponds to TRBD2 (5 bases). Trimming took off 1 base at V and 2 bases at J, with 9 bases between the two ends. CDR3 length: 14 amino acids. Germline CDR1 and CDR2: SNHLY and FYNNEI. The full variable domain, completed using reference TRBV2 and TRBJ2-7, is EPEVTQTPSHQVTQMGQEVILRCVPISNHLYFYWYRQILGQKVEFLVSFYNNEISEKSEIFDDQFSVERPDGSNFTLKIRSTKLEDSAMYFCASSEDGIPYEQYFGPGTRLTVT.

The chain has TRBV19 and TRBJ2-7; TRBD1 matches at 7 bases. Per germline, CDR1 LNHDA and CDR2 SQIVND (reference sequence). The length of the CDR3 is 12 residues. The V segment lost 4 bases and the J segment 4 bases; nucleotides outside the gene matches: 1. The CDR3: CASSKGAYEQYF. The CDR3 DNA follows: TGTGCCAGTAGTAAGGGGGCATACGAGCAGTACTTC.

The genes are TRBV27 and TRBJ2-3; D is possibly TRBD2 (5 bases). V lost 6 bases, J lost 5 bases, and 12 bases lay in between. There are 13 residues in the CDR3. Germline loops: CDR1 MNHEY, CDR2 SMNVEV (reference sequence). The CDR3: CASSLLGLDTQYF. The CDR3 DNA reads TGTGCCAGCAGCCTACTTGGACTAGATACGCAGTATTTT.

The chain is built from TRBV14 and TRBJ2-7, with D possibly being TRBD2 (6 bases). Trimming cost V 0 bases and J 0 bases, with 12 bases left between them. Germline CDR1 and CDR2: SGHDN and FVKESK. CDR3 length equals 16 residues. The CDR3 reads CASSQDGDWSSYEQYF. In DNA form, the CDR3 reads TGTGCCAGCAGCCAAGATGGGGACTGGAGCTCCTACGAGCAGTACTTC.

The chain has TRBV4-1 and TRBJ2-1, with D unclear. CDR3 size: 17 residues. V lost 0 bases to trimming and J lost 5 bases, with 17 bases between them. In germline, CDR1 is MGHRA, CDR2 YSYEKL. The CDR3 spells CASSQDPSLIPDNEQFF. CDR3 nucleotide sequence: TGCGCCAGCAGCCAAGACCCGAGCTTAATCCCTGACAATGAGCAGTTCTTC.

The rearrangement joins TRBV6-6 to TRBJ2-1; a weak D match, TRBD1 (6 bases). Germline-derived CDR1 and CDR2 are MNHNY and SVGAGI (reference sequence). The CDR3 has 13 residues. V was clipped by 9 bases and J by 9 bases, with 18 bases between them. CDR3 nucleotides: TGTGCCAGTAATGGGTACAGGGCCCTTGAGCAGTTCTTC. Protein sequence: CASNGYRALEQFF.

The chain carries TRBV6-5 and TRBJ2-5; D may be TRBD1 or TRBD2 (5 bases each). The J call is uncertain, as TRBJ2-7 better fits the DNA end. Germline V gene sequence: CDR1 MNHEY, CDR2 SVGAGI. The CDR3 loop spans 13 amino acids. The CDR3 spells CASSYVGAYEQYF. In DNA, the CDR3 is TGTGCCAGCAGTTACGTGGGGGCCTACGAGCAGTACTTC.

This clone has only one observation. This chain uses TRBV21-1 with TRBJ2-3; the table's D call of TRBD2 was not tested on the DNA. TRBV21-1 is described as a pseudogene. The CDR3 sequence is 16 residues long. CDR3 coding DNA: TGTGCCAGCAGCAAAGCACGGGACTCCTCCACAGATACGCAGTATTTT. It codes for CASSKARDSSTDTQYF.

The V and J genes are TRBV5-4 and TRBJ2-1, with 8 bases fitting TRBD2. J was trimmed by 9 bases and V by 0 bases; bases with no gene match: 8. The CDR3 contains 15 residues. In germline, CDR1 is SGHNT, CDR2 YYREEE (reference sequence). The CDR3 nucleotides read TGTGCCAGCAGCTTGGGGGAGCGGGAGATCGCTGAGCAGTTCTTC. This encodes CASSLGEREIAEQFF.

The CDR3 here is CASRPGTGSYEQYF. The CDR3, as DNA: TGTGCCAGCAGACCCGGGACAGGCTCCTACGAGCAGTACTTC. The chain joins TRBV7-9 to TRBJ2-7, with 8 bases that match TRBD1. The CDR3 contains 14 residues. V gave up 6 bases and J gave up 0 bases; unmatched junction bases: 4. Germline V lookup: CDR1 SEHNR, CDR2 FQNEAQ (reference sequence).

The chain is built from TRBV27 and TRBJ1-1; tentative D call: TRBD1 (5 bases). This CDR3 is 13 amino acids long. V was cut by 6 bases and J by 1 base, with 9 bases left in between. CDR1 is MNHEY, CDR2 SMNVEV, per germline (reference sequence). CDR3 protein: CASSWGGNTEAFF. DNA for the CDR3: TGTGCCAGCAGCTGGGGGGGGAACACTGAAGCTTTCTTT.